The subject of this entry is one T cell receptor beta chain. This clonotype came up a few times. Its antigen remains undetermined. The record has no base qualities; no much larger clone is one base away. The sample is drawn from a study of T-cell memory formation after mild COVID-19 listed by TCRdb under 2021. In terms of the full investigation: TCR sequence clusters from the two donors were largely donor specific. The cohort was made up of two young adult volunteers, one female and one male, who were previously healthy. In a couple of donors, T-cell clones that expanded and contracted after mild COVID-19 were tracked by sequencing TCRalpha and TCRbeta repertoires over time. What the work shows at the level of the full study, not this receptor alone: Balanced CD4/CD8 phenotypes were observed for clones contracting from day 15 to 85, whereas a bias towards CD4+ was observed for a second wave of clones expanding from day 15 to 37. The study included only a couple of mild cases, and larger cohorts that include severe cases with pre-infection samples were judged to be necessary. The detection of some responding clones in pre-infection memory suggests that pre-existing cross-reactive memory T cells joined the SARS-CoV-2 response. Contracting CD4+ clones were located mainly in the CM and EM memory subsets, whereas CD8+ clones were found to be enriched in EMRA. SARS-CoV-2 specificity of the second-wave clones peaking on day 37 was not confirmed.

PBMCs were isolated by Ficoll-Paque density gradient centrifugation. The data were produced on an Illumina NovaSeq 6000. TCRalpha and TCRbeta cDNA libraries were constructed by 5'RACE with constant-segment primers, with sample barcodes and unique molecular identifiers being introduced. Trizol reagent was used to extract RNA from every sample. Libraries were amplified in two PCR steps, with a second sample barcode and Illumina TruSeq adapters added in the second step. Sequencing of the libraries was done on an Illumina NovaSeq, producing 2 x 150 bp paired-end reads. The authors' pipeline ran thus. The reads were demultiplexed and collapsed into UMI-guided consensus sequences using migec v1.2.7. Using mixcr v2.1.11, the UMI consensuses were aligned to TRA and TRB V and J templates and assembled into clonotypes. A clonotype was counted as expanded or contracted only when both edgeR and NoisET called the clonotype significant, with the noise models trained on biological replicates. For edgeR calls, a false discovery rate-adjusted p below 0.01 and a log2 fold-change threshold of 1 were applied. PCA with hierarchical clustering of max-normalized trajectories of the 1000 most abundant clonotypes was used as exploratory dynamics analysis. The CD4 or CD8 phenotype of responding clones was assigned using the separately sequenced CD4+ and CD8+ repertoires. TCRdb's own reprocessing of the public reads used fastp at Q25 and MiXCR and kept productive beta chains. CDR3 protein duplicates are merged, each entry listing the most common genes and DNA. The V and J calls and clone size are TCRdb's, not the authors'. The sample table shows about 250,000 distinct CDR3 sequences, and roughly 15% are seen once. Jointly, the top ten make up around 2% of the sample.

The sample comprised PBMCs or a T cell subset sorted from them (not recorded which). The source is an adult woman who had mild COVID-19 (a few samples of this study predate the infection). The sample titles of this study are shuffled in the database, so cell type and time point are left out; the donor was told from shared clones.

The CDR3 loop reads CASSVDGTDTQYF. The DNA sequence follows: TGTGCCAGCAGCGTAGATGGCACAGATACGCAGTATTTT. The chain uses TRBV9 and TRBJ2-3, with the D gene uncertain. V sheds 0 bases and J sheds 1 base, leaving 3 bases between their ends. In the germline V gene, CDR1 corresponds to SGDLS and CDR2 to YYNGEE. The CDR3 covers 13 residues, taking in both the cysteine and the phenylalanine. Here the CDR3 DNA is all that survives: 39 bases in frame from base 1.